Following are 14 T cell receptor beta chains from one sample sequenced in a study of OX40 agonist ivuxolimab in advanced cancers. Data came from immunoSEQ multiplex PCR; TCRdb stores just in-frame clones and leaves some out. The sample yields about 40,000 clones, roughly 85% seen once. Sequenced material: CD4+ or CD8+ T cells sorted from blood, taken in a trial of the OX40 agonist ivuxolimab. The receptors derive from an adult with an advanced solid tumor such as melanoma, head and neck, liver or kidney cancer.

The rearrangement joins TRBV11-2 to TRBJ2-7; no clear D gene. CDR3 size: 13 residues. The germline gives CDR1 SGHAT, CDR2 FQNNGV. The V end lost 0 bases, the J end lost 3 bases, and 6 bases lay between the germline ends. The CDR3 DNA reads TGTGCCAGCAGCTTAGACCGCAGCTACGAGCAGTACTTC. This gives the protein CASSLDRSYEQYF.

The chain links TRBV6-4 to TRBJ2-7; the D gene could be TRBD1 or TRBD2 (6 bases each). CDR1 MRHNA and CDR2 SNTAGT come from the germline V gene. This CDR3 is 15 amino acids long. Trimming cost V 6 bases and J 3 bases, with 18 bases left between them. In DNA, the CDR3 is TGTGCCAGCAGCTCGACCGCGGGACAAGGCTACGAGCAGTACTTC. Its translation: CASSSTAGQGYEQYF.

The V and J genes are TRBV11-3 and TRBJ2-1; D gene ambiguous. CDR3 length equals 14 residues. V lost 5 bases and J lost 10, with 18 bases in between. Per germline, CDR1 SGHNT and CDR2 YENEEA. CDR3 loop: CASSPYSRPDEQFF. CDR3 DNA sequence: TGTGCCAGCAGCCCGTATTCTCGCCCCGACGAGCAGTTCTTC.

The sample holds a few counts of this clone. At one boundary the junction diverges from the germline segment, which might be a read error. This chain uses TRBV5-1 with TRBJ2-3; a weak D match, TRBD2 (6 bases). Germline assignment: CDR1 SGHRS and CDR2 YFSETQ. This CDR3 has 16 amino acids. The CDR3 DNA reads TGCGCCAGCAGCTTGGAGCGGGTAAAAGTCACAGTTACGCAGTATTTT. It encodes CASSLERVKVTVTQYF.

The rearrangement uses TRBV5-1 and TRBJ2-5, with a possible D match to TRBD1 (5 bases). This CDR3 region has 12 residues. The V and J ends lost 1 base and 13 bases respectively, with 14 bases between them. The germline V gene encodes CDR1 SGHRS and CDR2 YFSETQ. CDR3 DNA: TGCGCCAGCAGCTTGCAAGGGGCGGTGCTGTACTTC. It encodes CASSLQGAVLYF.

This chain connects TRBV30 to TRBJ1-1; possible D gene TRBD1, 6 bases. In germline, CDR1 is GTSNPN, CDR2 SVGIG (reference sequence). V was clipped by 3 bases and J by 0 bases, with 23 bases between them. The CDR3 covers 18 residues. The CDR3 is CAWSPLSGGAIVNTEAFF. CDR3 sequence (DNA): TGTGCCTGGAGCCCTCTTAGTGGGGGGGCTATTGTGAACACTGAAGCTTTCTTT. Together with reference TRBV30 and TRBJ1-1, the CDR3 gives the full variable domain: SQTIHQWPATLVQPVGSPLSLECTVEGTSNPNLYWYRQAAGRGLQLLFYSVGIGQISSEVPQNLSASRPQDRQFILSSKKLLLSDSGFYLCAWSPLSGGAIVNTEAFFGQGTRLTVV.

Here the CDR3 reads CASSFSGGAGANVLTF. CDR3 sequence (DNA): TGTGCCAGCAGTTTTTCAGGGGGAGCTGGGGCCAACGTCCTGACTTTC. This rearrangement joins TRBV27 to TRBJ2-6; TRBD1 matches 7 bases. CDR3 length equals 16 residues. V shed 3 bases, J shed 2 bases, and the junction held 4 bases outside the gene matches. Germline CDR1 is MNHEY and CDR2 is SMNVEV (reference sequence).

Only a few counts were recorded for this clone. V and J are TRBV10-3 and TRBJ1-1, with D possibly TRBD1 on 6 matching bases. CDR3 size: 17 residues. Germline CDR1 and CDR2: ENHRY and SYGVKD. Trimming took 0 bases from V and 0 from J, leaving 14 bases between them. The DNA for the CDR3 is TGTGCCATCAGTGAGTCGGGTTGGGGGGCCCTGAACACTGAAGCTTTCTTT. Translation: CAISESGWGALNTEAFF.

This chain links TRBV27 with TRBJ2-7; unclear D gene. Per germline, CDR1 MNHEY and CDR2 SMNVEV (reference sequence). CDR3 length: 17 residues. Deletions cut 1 base from V and 7 bases from J, with 23 bases between. CDR3 in DNA: TGTGCCAGCAGTTTATATGTCTATGGCCCGTCAGGCCAAGAGCAGTACTTC. It specifies CASSLYVYGPSGQEQYF.

The rearrangement links TRBV15 to TRBJ2-1; D remains ambiguous. CDR1 and CDR2 (germline): LNHNV, YYDKDF (reference sequence). Trimming cost V 3 bases and J 10 bases, with 10 bases left between them. This CDR3 contains 12 residues. CDR3 sequence: CATSSIGYEQFF. For the CDR3, the DNA is TGTGCCACCAGCAGTATAGGGTACGAGCAGTTCTTC.

The CDR3 DNA reads as TGCGCCAGCAGCTATAGACAGGGGAGTAATTCACCCCTCCACTTT. The encoded protein is CASSYRQGSNSPLHF. The rearrangement uses TRBV5-1 and TRBJ1-6; 8 bases align to TRBD1. The V gene end was trimmed by 3 bases and the J gene end by 6 bases; junction bases not matched to a gene: 5. Germline V gene sequence: CDR1 SGHRS, CDR2 YFSETQ. The CDR3 has 15 residues.

This clone was recorded once. The chain recombines TRBV11-2 with TRBJ1-4, with D perhaps TRBD1 (6 bases). Germline CDR1 SGHAT, CDR2 FQNNGV. The CDR3 is made up of 15 amino acids. Trimming took 6 bases from V and 0 from J, leaving 11 bases between them. CDR3 DNA sequence: TGTGCCAGCAGGGGGGGACAAACAACTAATGAAAAACTGTTTTTT. Translated: CASRGGQTTNEKLFF.

V gene TRBV4-2 combines with J gene TRBJ2-5; unclear D gene. Trimming shortened V by 0 bases and J by 4 bases, and 18 bases separated the two germline ends. This CDR3 is 17 amino acids long. Germline CDR1 and CDR2: LGHNA and YNFKEQ. CDR3 protein: CASSQEPGELVTETQYF. The CDR3 coding sequence is TGTGCCAGCAGCCAAGAACCCGGAGAGTTGGTGACAGAGACCCAGTACTTC.

V and J are TRBV4-3 and TRBJ1-5; D is possibly TRBD1 (5 bases). The V gene's germline CDR1 is LGHNA and CDR2 YSLEER. The CDR3 is 15 amino acids. Trimming removed 1 base from V and 10 bases from J, with 17 bases in between. CDR3 residues: CASSQVAGGAAPQHF. CDR3 in DNA: TGCGCCAGCAGCCAAGTAGCGGGTGGGGCAGCACCCCAGCATTTT.